This T cell receptor (beta chain) was recorded in a study of T-cell memory formation after mild COVID-19. Regarding the study as a whole: Confirmation of SARS-CoV-2 specificity was lacking for second-wave clones peaking day 37. Clones contracting over day 15 to 85 were CD4/CD8 balanced, with later expanders leaning CD4+.

This CDR3 is 12 amino acids long. V was pared by 4 bases and J by 12 bases, with 15 bases between. Germline V gives CDR1 SQVTM, CDR2 ANQGSEA. Concerning this clonotype itself: Its specificity is not known.

TCRdb recomputed calls from the 5' RACE reads with MiXCR, one row per CDR3 protein. The sample shows hundreds of thousands of distinct CDR3 sequences, around a sixth of them seen only once. The sequenced sample was PBMCs or a T cell subset sorted from them (not recorded which). The receptor was derived from a man in his late teens or twenties who had mild COVID-19 (a few samples of this study predate the infection). Cell type and time point are not known. The V and J genes are TRBV29-1 and TRBJ1-4; no clear D. As DNA, the CDR3 is TGCAGCGTTGCGGTGCAGATTGGGGAACTGTTTTTT. As protein: CSVAVQIGELFF.